These T cell receptor beta chains were read from a single sample in a study of lymphopenia after photon versus proton radiotherapy. Repertoires were generated with immunoSEQ multiplex PCR, while TCRdb's copy carries only in-frame clones and drops some. The sample comprises under 65,000 clones, approximately 88% of which are singletons, and around 1.9% rests with the top ten. This material consisted of peripheral blood, taken from a patient treated with proton-based radiotherapy. Receptor source: a man in his sixties with pancreatic cancer. The CDR3 runs from the conserved cysteine through the conserved F or W. D genes are given only for firm matches. Some rows mark clone size as missing; the rest say once, few, many or name a class of expanded clone.

>-|TRBJ2-1|once|TRBV6-6
CASSISNEQFF
TGTGCCAGCAGTATATCGAATGAGCAGTTCTTC
>-|TRBJ2-2|-|TRBV11-2
CASSLVVTGELFF
TGTGCCAGCAGCTTAGTGGTTACCGGGGAGCTGTTTTTT
>-|TRBJ2-2|-|TRBV11-2
CASSLLFGELFF
TGTGCCAGCAGCTTGCTTTTCGGGGAGCTGTTTTTT
>-|TRBJ1-2|medium-sized|TRBV7-2
CASSLGQVYGYTF
TGTGCCAGCAGCTTAGGACAGGTCTATGGCTACACCTTC
>-|TRBJ2-5|-|TRBV2
CASGARGAPQETQYF
TGTGCCAGCGGGGCGAGGGGGGCCCCCCAAGAGACCCAGTACTTC
>-|TRBJ2-1|-|TRBV29-1
CSVRDAEQFF
TGCAGCGTGCGGGACGCTGAGCAGTTCTTC
>TRBD2|TRBJ2-1|-|TRBV5-4
CASSFPSGGEQFF
TGTGCCAGCAGCTTTCCTAGCGGAGGTGAGCAGTTCTTC
>-|TRBJ2-7|-|TRBV28
CASSFRDWASYEQYF
TGTGCCAGCAGTTTTAGGGACTGGGCCTCCTACGAGCAGTACTTC
>-|TRBJ1-1|once|TRBV6-6
CASSYGTTLNTEAFF
TGTGCCAGCAGTTACGGGACAACCTTGAACACTGAAGCTTTCTTT
>TRBD1|TRBJ1-1|once|TRBV27
CASRRTGGTEAFF
TGTGCCAGCAGAAGGACAGGGGGCACTGAAGCTTTCTTT
>-|TRBJ2-3|-|TRBV28
CASSLAGARNTQYF
TGTGCCAGCAGTTTAGCGGGGGCACGGAATACGCAGTATTTT
>-|TRBJ2-7|few|TRBV7-6
CASSLGTTYEQYF
TGTGCCAGCAGCCTCGGGACAACTTACGAGCAGTACTTC
>-|TRBJ2-7|-|TRBV27
CASSKNPDPPTEQYF
TGTGCCAGCAGTAAAAACCCGGACCCCCCGACCGAGCAGTACTTC
>TRBD2|TRBJ2-2|-|TRBV19
CASTSGRVSGELFF
TGTGCCAGTACTAGCGGGAGGGTCTCCGGGGAGCTGTTTTTT
>-|TRBJ1-3|few|TRBV4-2
CASSQGDRYSGNTIYF
TGTGCCAGCAGCCAAGGCGACAGATACTCTGGAAACACCATATATTTT
>-|TRBJ1-5|few|TRBV2
CASRGGGSNQPQHF
TGTGCCAGCAGGGGTGGGGGGAGCAATCAGCCCCAGCATTTT